A single sample is the source of the 11 T cell receptor beta chains below, sequenced in a study of blood T cell repertoires in COVID-19. Sequencing used immunoSEQ multiplex PCR; TCRdb keeps in-frame clones, though not all of them. The table includes approximately 52,000 clones, about 88% detected once. The specimen sequenced was peripheral blood. The receptors derive from a man aged 60 to 69 with acute or convalescent COVID-19.

The rearrangement uses TRBV27 and TRBJ1-2; no clear D. The ends were cut back, 0 bases at V and 4 bases at J, with 12 bases in the middle. Germline V gives CDR1 MNHEY, CDR2 SMNVEV (reference sequence). This CDR3 is built from 15 residues. The CDR3 region is CASSLSQTGSYGYTF. CDR3 coding DNA: TGTGCCAGCAGTTTATCGCAGACGGGTTCCTATGGCTACACCTTC.

The chain links TRBV6-5 to TRBJ2-1; 10 positions agree with TRBD2. The V and J ends lost 5 bases and 2 bases, in that order; junction bases with no gene match: 3. This CDR3 is built from 15 residues. Per the germline V gene, CDR1 is MNHEY and CDR2 is SVGAGI. The CDR3 DNA follows: TGTGCCAGCAGTACGAGCGGGGGGGCCTACAATGAGCAGTTCTTC. It yields the protein CASSTSGGAYNEQFF.

The chain combines TRBV7-2 with TRBJ1-3; no clear D gene. The CDR3 consists of 16 residues. V lost 0 bases to trimming and J lost 2 bases, with 11 bases between them. CDR1 and CDR2 from the germline V gene are SGHTA and FQGNSA. The CDR3 bases are TGTGCCAGCAGCTTAGCGAGACAAAGCACTGGAAACACCATATATTTT. This sequence encodes CASSLARQSTGNTIYF.

This clone showed up just once. CDR3 amino acids: CATSSYRGRTTGELFF. Written as DNA, the CDR3 is TGTGCCACCAGCAGCTACAGGGGGCGTACCACCGGGGAGCTGTTTTTT. V and J are TRBV15 and TRBJ2-2; 9 bases are shared with TRBD1. The CDR3 totals 16 residues. Germline-derived CDR1 and CDR2 are LNHNV and YYDKDF (reference sequence). J gave up 4 bases and V 3 bases, and 6 bases lay outside the gene matches. Full variable domain (rest looked up from reference TRBV15 and TRBJ2-2): DAMVIQNPRYQVTQFGKPVTLSCSQTLNHNVMYWYQQKSSQAPKLLFHYYDKDFNNEADTPDNFQSRRPNTSFCFLDIRSPGLGDTAMYLCATSSYRGRTTGELFFGEGSRLTVL.

This clone was found once. The genes are TRBV7-8 and TRBJ2-7; a weak D match, TRBD2 (5 bases). The CDR3 has 16 residues. In germline, CDR1 is SGHVS, CDR2 FQNEAQ. V was cut by 5 bases and J by 1 base, with 18 bases left in between. In DNA, the CDR3 is TGTGCCAGCAGCCCGGCGGAGGCGGAGAGGTCCTACGAGCAGTACTTC. Protein sequence: CASSPAEAERSYEQYF.

The genes are TRBV14 and TRBJ2-7; D remains unclear. There are 14 residues in the CDR3. Per the germline V gene, CDR1 is SGHDN and CDR2 is FVKESK. The germline V and J ends were trimmed by 0 bases and 3 bases, with 9 bases remaining between them. This CDR3 reads CASSQEVGVYEQYF. The CDR3 region has the DNA TGTGCCAGCAGCCAAGAGGTCGGAGTCTACGAGCAGTACTTC.

As to this clone: The junction departs from germline at one end; a sequencing error may be responsible. The V and J genes are TRBV12-3 or TRBV12-4 and TRBJ1-3; 7 bases line up with TRBD1. The CDR3 totals 12 residues. The CDR3 sequence: CASSFSVTGVNF. The CDR3 region has the DNA TGTGCCAGCAGTTTCTCGGTCACAGGGGTAAATTTT.

The chain uses TRBV18 and TRBJ2-6, with D possibly TRBD2 on 6 matching bases. Germline V gene sequence: CDR1 KGHSH, CDR2 LQKENI. There are 16 residues in the CDR3. Trimming left V 4 bases short and J 0 bases short, with 10 bases between. The CDR3 here is CASSRRGSSGANVLTF. The CDR3 DNA is TGTGCCAGCTCACGCCGGGGGAGCTCTGGGGCCAACGTCCTGACTTTC.

This clone was observed a handful of times. The DNA of the CDR3 is TGTGCCAGCAGCCCTCAGGCGCTAGCGGGAGGTTGGGACATTCAGTACTTC. This gives the protein CASSPQALAGGWDIQYF. This chain connects TRBV3-1 (or the pseudogene TRBV3-2) to TRBJ2-4, with TRBD2 identical over 11 bases. CDR1 is LGHDT, CDR2 YNNKEL, per germline (reference sequence). The CDR3 sequence is 17 residues long. The V and J ends lost 4 bases and 8 bases, in that order; junction bases with no gene match: 13.

On this clone: Additional DNA sequences in this sample encode the identical CDR3. Here the CDR3 DNA reads TGCGCCAGCAGCTTGGGACAGCCTAACACTGAAGCTTTCTTT. Its translation: CASSLGQPNTEAFF. The rearrangement uses TRBV5-1 and TRBJ1-1; tentative D call: TRBD1 (5 bases). Germline V gene sequence: CDR1 SGHRS, CDR2 YFSETQ. The CDR3 sequence is 14 residues long. V lost 0 bases to trimming and J lost 2 bases, with 8 bases between them.

The chain recombines TRBV6-2 or TRBV6-3 with TRBJ2-2; 9 nucleotides align to TRBD1. This CDR3 is 19 amino acids long. The V gene's germline CDR1 is MNHEY and CDR2 SVGEGT. Trimming took 2 bases from V and 1 from J; bases not matched to a gene: 11. This chain's CDR3 is CASSYVPPWGQGNTGELFF. The CDR3 DNA follows: TGTGCCAGCAGTTACGTCCCCCCCTGGGGACAGGGGAACACCGGGGAGCTGTTTTTT.